This T cell receptor (beta chain) was sequenced for a study of T cells in localized non-small cell lung cancer. The table came from immunoSEQ multiplex PCR; TCRdb's copy has only in-frame clones and leaves some out. The sample holds some 71,000 clones, approximately 84% seen once. Germline-derived CDR1 and CDR2 are MNHEY and SMNVEV (reference sequence). The ends were cut back, 5 bases at V and 6 bases at J, with 7 bases in the middle. The CDR3 covers 11 residues. This clone was seen a handful of times. The receptor comes from a female donor older than 55 with stage I lung adenocarcinoma. Sequencing was performed on peripheral blood, taken before any cancer treatment. The chain joins TRBV27 to TRBJ1-2; D is perhaps TRBD1 (6 bases). This chain's CDR3 is CASSQGNGYTF. The CDR3 DNA reads TGTGCCAGCAGTCAGGGGAATGGCTACACCTTC.